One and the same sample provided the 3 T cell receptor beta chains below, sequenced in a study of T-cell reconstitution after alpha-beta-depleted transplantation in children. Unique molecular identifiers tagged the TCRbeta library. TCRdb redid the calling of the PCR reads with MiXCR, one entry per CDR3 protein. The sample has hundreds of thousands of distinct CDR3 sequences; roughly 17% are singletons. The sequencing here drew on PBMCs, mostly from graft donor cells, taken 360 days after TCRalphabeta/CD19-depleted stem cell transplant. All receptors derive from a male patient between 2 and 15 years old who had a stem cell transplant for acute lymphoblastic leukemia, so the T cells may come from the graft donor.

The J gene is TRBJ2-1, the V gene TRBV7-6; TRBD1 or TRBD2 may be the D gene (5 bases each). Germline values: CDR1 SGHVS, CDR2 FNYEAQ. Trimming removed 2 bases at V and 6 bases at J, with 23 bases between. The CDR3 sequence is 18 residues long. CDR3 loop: CASSLRRSRDRGGNEQFF. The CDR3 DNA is TGTGCCAGCAGCTTAAGGCGCTCAAGGGACCGCGGAGGCAATGAGCAGTTCTTC.

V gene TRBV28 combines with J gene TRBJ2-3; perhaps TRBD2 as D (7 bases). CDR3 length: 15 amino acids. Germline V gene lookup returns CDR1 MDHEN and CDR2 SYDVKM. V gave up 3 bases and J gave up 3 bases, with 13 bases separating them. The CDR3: CASSFLSGTTDTQYF. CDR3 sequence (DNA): TGTGCCAGCAGTTTTTTAAGCGGGACAACAGATACGCAGTATTTT. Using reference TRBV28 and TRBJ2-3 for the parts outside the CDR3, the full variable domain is DVKVTQSSRYLVKRTGEKVFLECVQDMDHENMFWYRQDPGLGLRLIYFSYDVKMKEKGDIPEGYSVSREKKERFSLILESASTNQTSMYLCASSFLSGTTDTQYFGPGTRLTVL.

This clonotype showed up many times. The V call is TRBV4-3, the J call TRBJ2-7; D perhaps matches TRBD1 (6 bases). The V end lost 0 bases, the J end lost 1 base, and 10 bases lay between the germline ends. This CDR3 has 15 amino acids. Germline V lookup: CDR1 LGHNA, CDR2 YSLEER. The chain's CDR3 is CASSQEGRGSYEQYF. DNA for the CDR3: TGCGCCAGCAGCCAAGAAGGCAGGGGATCCTACGAGCAGTACTTC.